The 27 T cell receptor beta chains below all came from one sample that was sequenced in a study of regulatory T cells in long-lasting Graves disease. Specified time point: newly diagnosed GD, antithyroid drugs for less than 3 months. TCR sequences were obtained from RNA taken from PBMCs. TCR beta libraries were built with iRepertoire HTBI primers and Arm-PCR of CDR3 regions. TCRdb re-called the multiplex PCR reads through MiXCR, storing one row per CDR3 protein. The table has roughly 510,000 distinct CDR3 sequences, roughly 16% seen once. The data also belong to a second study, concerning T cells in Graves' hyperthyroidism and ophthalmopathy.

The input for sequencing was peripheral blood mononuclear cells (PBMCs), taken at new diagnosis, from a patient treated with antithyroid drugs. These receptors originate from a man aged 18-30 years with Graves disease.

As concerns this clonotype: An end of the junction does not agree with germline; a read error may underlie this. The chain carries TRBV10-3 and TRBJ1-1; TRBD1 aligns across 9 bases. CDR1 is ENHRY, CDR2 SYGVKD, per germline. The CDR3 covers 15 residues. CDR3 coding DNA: TGTGCCACCAGTCGACAGGGGGGTGACGGCACTGAAGCTTTCTTT. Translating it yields CATSRQGGDGTEAFF.

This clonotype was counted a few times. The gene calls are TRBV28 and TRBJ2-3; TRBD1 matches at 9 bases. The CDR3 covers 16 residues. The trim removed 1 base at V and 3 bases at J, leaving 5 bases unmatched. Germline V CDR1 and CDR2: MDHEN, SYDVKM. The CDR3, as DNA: TGTGCCAGCAGTTTATATCGGGACAGGGATACAGATACGCAGTATTTT. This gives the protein CASSLYRDRDTDTQYF.

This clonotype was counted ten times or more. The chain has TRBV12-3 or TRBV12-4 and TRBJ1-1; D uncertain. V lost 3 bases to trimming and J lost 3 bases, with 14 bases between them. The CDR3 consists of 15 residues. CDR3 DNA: TGTGCCAGCAGTTTTACCCTCTCCTCGGACACTGAAGCTTTCTTT. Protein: CASSFTLSSDTEAFF.

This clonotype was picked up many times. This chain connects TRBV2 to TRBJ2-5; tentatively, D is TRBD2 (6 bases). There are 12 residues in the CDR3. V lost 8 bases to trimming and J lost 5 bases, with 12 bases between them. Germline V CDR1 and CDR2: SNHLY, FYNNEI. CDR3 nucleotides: TGTGCCAGCGCGACTAGTGTGGAGACCCAGTACTTC. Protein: CASATSVETQYF.

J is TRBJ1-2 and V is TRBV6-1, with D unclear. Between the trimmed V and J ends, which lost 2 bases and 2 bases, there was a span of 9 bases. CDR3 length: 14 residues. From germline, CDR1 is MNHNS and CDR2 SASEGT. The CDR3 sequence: CASSEYGRNYGYTF. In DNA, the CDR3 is TGTGCCAGCAGTGAATATGGACGCAACTATGGCTACACCTTC.

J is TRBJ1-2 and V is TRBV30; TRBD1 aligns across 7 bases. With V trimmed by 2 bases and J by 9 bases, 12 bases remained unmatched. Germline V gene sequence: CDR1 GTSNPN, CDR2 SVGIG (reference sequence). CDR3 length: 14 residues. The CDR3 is CAWSTRTGSSRYTF. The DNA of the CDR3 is TGTGCCTGGAGTACCCGGACAGGAAGTAGCCGCTACACCTTC.

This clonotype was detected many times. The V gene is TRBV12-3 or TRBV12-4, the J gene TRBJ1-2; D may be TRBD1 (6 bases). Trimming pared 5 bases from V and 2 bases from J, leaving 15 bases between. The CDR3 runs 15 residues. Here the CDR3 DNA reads TGTGCCAGCAGTCCTGGACAGACCCGAAACTATGGCTACACCTTC. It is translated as CASSPGQTRNYGYTF.

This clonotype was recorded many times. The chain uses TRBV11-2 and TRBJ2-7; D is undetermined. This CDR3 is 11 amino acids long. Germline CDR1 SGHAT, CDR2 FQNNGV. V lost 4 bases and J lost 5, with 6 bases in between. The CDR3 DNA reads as TGTGCCAGCAGCTGGCAGAACGAGCAGTACTTC. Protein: CASSWQNEQYF.

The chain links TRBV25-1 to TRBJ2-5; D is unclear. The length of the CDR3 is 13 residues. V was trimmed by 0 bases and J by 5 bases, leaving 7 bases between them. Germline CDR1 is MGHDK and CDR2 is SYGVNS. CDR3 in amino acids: CASSEYPGETQYF. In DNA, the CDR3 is TGTGCCAGCAGTGAATACCCCGGGGAGACCCAGTACTTC.

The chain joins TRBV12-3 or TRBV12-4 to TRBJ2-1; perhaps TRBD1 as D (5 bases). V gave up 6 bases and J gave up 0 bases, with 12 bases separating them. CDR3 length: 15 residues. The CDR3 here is CASRKDSSSYNEQFF. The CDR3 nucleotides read TGTGCCAGCAGAAAAGACAGTAGCTCCTACAATGAGCAGTTCTTC.

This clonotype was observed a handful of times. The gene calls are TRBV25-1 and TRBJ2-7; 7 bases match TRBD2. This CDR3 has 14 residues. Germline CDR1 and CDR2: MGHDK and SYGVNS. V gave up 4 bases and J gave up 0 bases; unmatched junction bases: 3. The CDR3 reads CASSGSSGSYEQYF. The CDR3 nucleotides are TGTGCCAGCAGTGGGTCTAGCGGCTCCTACGAGCAGTACTTC.

Written as DNA, the CDR3 is TGCAGCGTTGTGACAGGGGGTGCTGGCTACACCTTC. Translating it yields CSVVTGGAGYTF. This chain connects TRBV29-1 to TRBJ1-2, with 9 bases aligning to TRBD1. J was trimmed by 7 bases and V by 4 bases; bases with no gene match: 4. This CDR3 comprises 12 residues. CDR1 SQVTM and CDR2 ANQGSEA come from the germline V gene.

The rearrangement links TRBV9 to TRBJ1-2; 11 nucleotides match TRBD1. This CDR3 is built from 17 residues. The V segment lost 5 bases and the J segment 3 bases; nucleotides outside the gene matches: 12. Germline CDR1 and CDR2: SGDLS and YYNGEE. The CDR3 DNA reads TGTGCCAGCAGAGGAGGACAGGGGGCTGGTGGGGACTATGGCTACACCTTC. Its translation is CASRGGQGAGGDYGYTF.

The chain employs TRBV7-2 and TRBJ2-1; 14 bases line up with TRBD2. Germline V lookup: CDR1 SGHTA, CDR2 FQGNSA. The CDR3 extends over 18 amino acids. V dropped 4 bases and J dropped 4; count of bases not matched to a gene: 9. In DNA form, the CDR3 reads TGTGCCAGCAGCTCCGGAGGGACTAGCGGGAGTTCGTACAATGAGCAGTTCTTC. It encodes CASSSGGTSGSSYNEQFF.

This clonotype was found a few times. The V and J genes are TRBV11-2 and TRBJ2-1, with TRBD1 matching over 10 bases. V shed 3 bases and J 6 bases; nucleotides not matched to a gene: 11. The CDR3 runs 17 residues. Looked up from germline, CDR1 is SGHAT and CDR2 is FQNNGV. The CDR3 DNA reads TGTGCCAGCAGCTTGGCCGTGTCGGGGACAGGGGTCAATGAGCAGTTCTTC. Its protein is CASSLAVSGTGVNEQFF.

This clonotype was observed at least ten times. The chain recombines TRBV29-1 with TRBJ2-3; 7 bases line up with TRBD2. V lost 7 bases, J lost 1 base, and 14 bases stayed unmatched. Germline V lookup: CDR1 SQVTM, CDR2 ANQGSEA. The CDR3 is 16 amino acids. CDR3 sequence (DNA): TGCAGCGCCCAGGGACTAAGGGGACCACGCACAGATACGCAGTATTTT. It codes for CSAQGLRGPRTDTQYF.

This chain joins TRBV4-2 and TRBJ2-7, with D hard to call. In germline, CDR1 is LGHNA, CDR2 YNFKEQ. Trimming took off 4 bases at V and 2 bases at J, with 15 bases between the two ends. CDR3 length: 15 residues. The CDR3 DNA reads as TGTGCCAGCAGCCCGCGTGGGATTACACCCTACGAGCAGTACTTC. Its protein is CASSPRGITPYEQYF.

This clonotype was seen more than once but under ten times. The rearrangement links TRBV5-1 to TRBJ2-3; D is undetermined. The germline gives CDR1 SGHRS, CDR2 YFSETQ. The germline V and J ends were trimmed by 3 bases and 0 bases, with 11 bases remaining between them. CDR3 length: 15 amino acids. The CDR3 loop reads CASSSGGSSTDTQYF. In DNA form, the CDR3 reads TGCGCCAGCAGCTCGGGCGGCTCTAGCACAGATACGCAGTATTTT.

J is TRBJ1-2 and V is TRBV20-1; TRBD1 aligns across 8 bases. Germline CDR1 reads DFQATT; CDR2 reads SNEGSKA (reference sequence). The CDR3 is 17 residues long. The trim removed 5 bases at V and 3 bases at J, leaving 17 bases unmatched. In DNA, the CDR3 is TGCAGTGCTCGACCGCAGGGGGCTCGTTTTGGTGACTATGGCTACACCTTC. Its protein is CSARPQGARFGDYGYTF.

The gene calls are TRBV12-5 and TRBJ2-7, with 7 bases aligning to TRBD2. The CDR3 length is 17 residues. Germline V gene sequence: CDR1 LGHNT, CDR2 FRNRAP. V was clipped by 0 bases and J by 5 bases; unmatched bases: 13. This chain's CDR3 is CASGLVVGRESPHEQYF. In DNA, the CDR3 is TGTGCTAGTGGTTTGGTAGTGGGGCGGGAGTCCCCGCACGAGCAGTACTTC.

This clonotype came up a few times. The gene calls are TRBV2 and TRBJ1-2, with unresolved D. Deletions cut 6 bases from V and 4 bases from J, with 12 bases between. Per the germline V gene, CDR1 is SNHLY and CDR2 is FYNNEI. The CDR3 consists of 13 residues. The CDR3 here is CASRGSGPYGYTF. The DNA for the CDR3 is TGTGCCAGCAGAGGGTCCGGGCCCTATGGCTACACCTTC. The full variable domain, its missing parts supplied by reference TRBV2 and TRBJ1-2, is EPEVTQTPSHQVTQMGQEVILRCVPISNHLYFYWYRQILGQKVEFLVSFYNNEISEKSEIFDDQFSVERPDGSNFTLKIRSTKLEDSAMYFCASRGSGPYGYTFGSGTRLTVV.

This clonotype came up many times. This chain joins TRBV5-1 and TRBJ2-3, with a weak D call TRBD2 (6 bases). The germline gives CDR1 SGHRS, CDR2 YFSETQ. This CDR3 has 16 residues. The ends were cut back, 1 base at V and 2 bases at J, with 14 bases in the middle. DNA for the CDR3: TGCGCCAGCAGCTTGTCAGGAGGGTTATACACAGATACGCAGTATTTT. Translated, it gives CASSLSGGLYTDTQYF.

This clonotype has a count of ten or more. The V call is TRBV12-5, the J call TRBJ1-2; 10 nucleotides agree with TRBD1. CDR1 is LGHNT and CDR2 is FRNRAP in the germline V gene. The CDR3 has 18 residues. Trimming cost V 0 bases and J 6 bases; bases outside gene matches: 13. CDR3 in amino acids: CASGLVLSGTGDRDGYTF. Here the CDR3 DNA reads TGTGCTAGTGGTTTGGTACTATCCGGGACAGGGGATCGGGATGGCTACACCTTC. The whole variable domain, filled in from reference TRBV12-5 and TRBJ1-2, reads DARVTQTPRHKVTEMGQEVTMRCQPILGHNTVFWYRQTMMQGLELLAYFRNRAPLDDSGMPKDRFSAEMPDATLATLKIQPSEPRDSAVYFCASGLVLSGTGDRDGYTFGSGTRLTVV.

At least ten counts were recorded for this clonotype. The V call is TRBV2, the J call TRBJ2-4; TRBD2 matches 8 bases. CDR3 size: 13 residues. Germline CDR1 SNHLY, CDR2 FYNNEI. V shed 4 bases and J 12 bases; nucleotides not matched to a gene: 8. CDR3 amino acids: CASSGTGTSYQYF. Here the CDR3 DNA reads TGTGCCAGCAGTGGTACCGGGACTAGTTATCAGTACTTC. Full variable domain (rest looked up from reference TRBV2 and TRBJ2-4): EPEVTQTPSHQVTQMGQEVILRCVPISNHLYFYWYRQILGQKVEFLVSFYNNEISEKSEIFDDQFSVERPDGSNFTLKIRSTKLEDSAMYFCASSGTGTSYQYFGAGTRLSVL.

CDR3 residues: CASSLTPFRQAFF. The CDR3 region has the DNA TGTGCCAGCAGTTTAACACCCTTTCGGCAAGCTTTCTTT. The chain uses TRBV6-5 and TRBJ1-1, with unresolved D. Germline CDR1 and CDR2: MNHEY and SVGAGI. V lost 4 bases and J lost 9, with 15 bases in between. CDR3 size: 13 residues.

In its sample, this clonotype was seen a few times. CDR3 protein: CASSKDLRTSGRTDTQYF. For the CDR3, the DNA is TGTGCCAGTAGTAAAGACCTTAGGACTAGCGGACGCACAGATACGCAGTATTTT. V usage is TRBV19 and J usage is TRBJ2-3, with 10 nucleotides matching TRBD2. This CDR3 region has 18 residues. Looked up from germline, CDR1 is LNHDA and CDR2 is SQIVND (reference sequence). Germline trimming cut 4 bases from V and 1 base from J; bases unmatched to any gene: 11.

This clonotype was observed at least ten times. CDR3 sequence: CASKDSLYEQYF. Written as DNA, the CDR3 is TGTGCCAGCAAGGATAGCCTTTACGAGCAGTACTTC. This chain joins TRBV2 and TRBJ2-7; D is undetermined. Looked up from germline, CDR1 is SNHLY and CDR2 is FYNNEI. V lost 7 bases and J lost 4, with 11 bases in between. This CDR3 is built from 12 residues.